These 5 T cell receptor beta chains were all obtained from the same sample, sequenced in a study of T cell changes during pregnancy in multiple sclerosis. Repertoires were generated with immunoSEQ multiplex PCR, while TCRdb's copy carries only in-frame clones and drops some. This table holds more than 35,000 clones, approximately 90% found once. Source: CD4+ T cells from peripheral blood mononuclear cells, taken in the third trimester of pregnancy. The source is a female donor in good health, enrolled as a control in a pregnancy study.

This rearrangement joins TRBV7-8 to TRBJ1-5, with TRBD1 matching over 12 bases. Germline CDR1 reads SGHVS; CDR2 reads FQNEAQ. This CDR3 is built from 16 residues. J lost 4 bases, V lost 1 base, and 2 bases had no gene match. CDR3 in amino acids: CASSLEGQGANQPQHF. DNA for the CDR3: TGTGCCAGCAGCTTAGAGGGACAGGGGGCTAATCAGCCCCAGCATTTT.

The J gene is TRBJ2-7, the V gene TRBV12-5; a weak D match, TRBD2 (5 bases). CDR3 length equals 15 residues. Trimming removed 3 bases from V and 7 bases from J, with 19 bases in between. CDR1 is LGHNT, CDR2 FRNRAP, per germline. In DNA form, the CDR3 reads TGTGCTAGTGGTTTTCTCCCCGCGGGCCGAGGGGAGCAGTACTTC. It is translated as CASGFLPAGRGEQYF.

This CDR3 reads CASSPREGLVEQFF. For the CDR3, the DNA is TGTGCCAGCTCACCACGGGAGGGATTGGTTGAGCAGTTCTTC. The rearrangement links TRBV18 to TRBJ2-1; 7 positions match TRBD2. This CDR3 has 14 amino acids. Germline loops: CDR1 KGHSH, CDR2 LQKENI. After removal of 1 base from V and 9 bases from J, the junction contained 6 bases not matched to a gene.

This chain joins TRBV21-1 and TRBJ2-7; the listed D gene, TRBD1, was not tested against the DNA. TRBV21-1 is a pseudogene segment. This CDR3 spans 11 amino acids. Here the CDR3 DNA reads TGTGCCAGTTTAGGGGGCTACGAGCAGTACTTC. This encodes CASLGGYEQYF.

This clone was seen once. The V call is TRBV5-1, the J call TRBJ2-2; 7 bases are shared with TRBD1. With 2 bases clipped from V and 7 bases from J, the junction kept 11 bases outside the gene matches. The CDR3 is 16 residues long. CDR1 and CDR2 (germline): SGHRS, YFSETQ. This chain's CDR3 is CASSLKQGTMIGELFF. CDR3 bases: TGCGCCAGCAGCTTAAAACAGGGGACAATGATCGGGGAGCTGTTTTTT.